Listed below are T cell receptor beta chains from one sample, sequenced in a study of blood T cell repertoires in COVID-19. Sequenced by immunoSEQ multiplex PCR; TCRdb stores in-frame clones only, minus some. The data show a few hundred thousand clones, approximately 86% seen once. The specimen was peripheral blood. The receptors were sampled from a man aged 25 to 40 with active or convalescent COVID-19. Each CDR3 is given with its conserved first and last residue. Each record gives: clone size, V gene, D gene, J gene, CDR3 protein, CDR3 DNA. A D gene is named only where the DNA matches it firmly. Clone size is shown for a subset of rows, as once, few, many or a class of expanded clone.

clone size: .; V gene: TRBV25-1; D gene: .; J gene: TRBJ1-3; CDR3 protein: CASQGDSGNTIYF; CDR3 DNA: TGTGCCAGCCAGGGTGACTCTGGAAACACCATATATTTT
clone size: .; V gene: TRBV2; D gene: TRBD2; J gene: TRBJ2-1; CDR3 protein: CASSELAGIGDEQFF; CDR3 DNA: TGTGCCAGCAGTGAACTAGCGGGGATCGGCGATGAGCAGTTCTTC
clone size: .; V gene: TRBV6-5; D gene: TRBD1; J gene: TRBJ2-7; CDR3 protein: CASNPGQGWEQYF; CDR3 DNA: TGTGCCAGCAATCCGGGACAGGGGTGGGAGCAGTACTTC
clone size: .; V gene: TRBV6-1; D gene: .; J gene: TRBJ1-2; CDR3 protein: CASSEGEGRVYGYTF; CDR3 DNA: TGTGCCAGCAGTGAAGGGGAGGGGAGAGTCTATGGCTACACCTTC
clone size: .; V gene: TRBV7-9; D gene: .; J gene: TRBJ1-1; CDR3 protein: CASSLGGAMNTEAFF; CDR3 DNA: TGTGCCAGCAGCTTAGGTGGGGCCATGAACACTGAAGCTTTCTTT
clone size: .; V gene: TRBV11-2; D gene: TRBD2; J gene: TRBJ2-7; CDR3 protein: CASQSGLAGGEQYF; CDR3 DNA: TGTGCCTCACAATCGGGACTAGCGGGGGGCGAGCAGTACTTC
clone size: few; V gene: TRBV6-6; D gene: .; J gene: TRBJ2-3; CDR3 protein: CASSYLGPSTDTQYF; CDR3 DNA: TGTGCCAGCAGTTATTTGGGGCCAAGCACAGATACGCAGTATTTT
clone size: .; V gene: TRBV5-1; D gene: TRBD1; J gene: TRBJ1-1; CDR3 protein: CASSWGQTTMNTEAFF; CDR3 DNA: TGCGCCAGCAGCTGGGGACAGACAACCATGAACACTGAAGCTTTCTTT
clone size: .; V gene: TRBV9; D gene: TRBD1; J gene: TRBJ1-5; CDR3 protein: CASSPGTGSNQPQHF; CDR3 DNA: TGTGCCAGCAGCCCCGGGACAGGAAGCAATCAGCCCCAGCATTTT
clone size: .; V gene: TRBV7-2; D gene: TRBD1; J gene: TRBJ2-7; CDR3 protein: CASSLGTGDSSYEQYF; CDR3 DNA: TGTGCCAGCAGCTTAGGGACAGGGGACAGCTCCTACGAGCAGTACTTC
clone size: few; V gene: TRBV2; D gene: .; J gene: TRBJ1-1; CDR3 protein: CASRDRPWTENTEAFF; CDR3 DNA: TGTGCCAGCAGGGATAGACCCTGGACAGAAAACACTGAAGCTTTCTTT
clone size: .; V gene: TRBV6-5; D gene: .; J gene: TRBJ2-3; CDR3 protein: CATRPRGVADTQYF; CDR3 DNA: TGTGCCACCAGGCCTCGGGGTGTCGCAGATACGCAGTATTTT
clone size: many; V gene: TRBV12-3/TRBV12-4; D gene: TRBD1; J gene: TRBJ1-4; CDR3 protein: CASSLGQGAAF; CDR3 DNA: TGTGCCAGCAGTTTGGGGCAGGGGGCCGCCTTT
clone size: .; V gene: TRBV19; D gene: TRBD2; J gene: TRBJ2-5; CDR3 protein: CASRKIAGYQETQYF; CDR3 DNA: TGTGCCAGTAGAAAGATAGCGGGGTACCAAGAGACCCAGTACTTC
clone size: .; V gene: TRBV15; D gene: .; J gene: TRBJ1-1; CDR3 protein: CATSRDRGFGTEAFF; CDR3 DNA: TGTGCCACCAGCAGAGATCGGGGGTTCGGGACTGAAGCTTTCTTT
clone size: few; V gene: TRBV5-5; D gene: .; J gene: TRBJ2-1; CDR3 protein: CASSSSHSVHEQFF; CDR3 DNA: TGTGCCAGCAGCTCCTCGCATAGCGTCCATGAGCAGTTCTTC
clone size: .; V gene: TRBV4-2; D gene: .; J gene: TRBJ2-1; CDR3 protein: CASSQDGVGGYNEQFF; CDR3 DNA: TGTGCCAGCAGCCAAGATGGGGTCGGCGGGTACAATGAGCAGTTCTTC
clone size: .; V gene: TRBV2; D gene: .; J gene: TRBJ1-1; CDR3 protein: CASSESEINTEAFF; CDR3 DNA: TGTGCCAGCAGTGAATCGGAGATAAACACTGAAGCTTTCTTT
clone size: .; V gene: TRBV6-5; D gene: .; J gene: TRBJ1-2; CDR3 protein: CASSYRRESSGYTF; CDR3 DNA: TGTGCCAGCAGTTACCGGCGGGAATCTAGTGGCTACACCTTC
clone size: once; V gene: TRBV9; D gene: TRBD2; J gene: TRBJ2-5; CDR3 protein: CASSVSGGAQETQYF; CDR3 DNA: TGTGCCAGCAGCGTAAGCGGGGGGGCTCAGGAGACCCAGTACTTC
clone size: .; V gene: TRBV19; D gene: .; J gene: TRBJ2-7; CDR3 protein: CASSSPGLPQAYEQYF; CDR3 DNA: TGTGCCAGTAGTTCTCCGGGATTACCCCAAGCCTACGAGCAGTACTTC
clone size: .; V gene: TRBV27; D gene: .; J gene: TRBJ2-3; CDR3 protein: CASSLTKYLGEDTQYF; CDR3 DNA: TGTGCCAGCAGTTTAACTAAGTATCTAGGAGAAGATACGCAGTATTTT
clone size: .; V gene: TRBV7-6; D gene: TRBD2; J gene: TRBJ2-3; CDR3 protein: CASSLASGLREDTQYF; CDR3 DNA: TGTGCCAGCAGCTTAGCTAGCGGGCTTCGGGAAGATACGCAGTATTTT
clone size: .; V gene: TRBV13; D gene: .; J gene: TRBJ1-5; CDR3 protein: CASSFGGSNQPQHF; CDR3 DNA: TGTGCCAGCAGCTTCGGGGGTAGCAATCAGCCCCAGCATTTT
clone size: .; V gene: TRBV6-5; D gene: TRBD2; J gene: TRBJ2-2; CDR3 protein: CASSSWTSSGELFF; CDR3 DNA: TGTGCCAGCAGTTCGTGGACTAGCTCCGGGGAGCTGTTTTTT
clone size: .; V gene: TRBV5-4; D gene: TRBD2; J gene: TRBJ2-7; CDR3 protein: CASSFGTGGSYEQYF; CDR3 DNA: TGTGCCAGCAGCTTTGGGACGGGGGGGTCCTACGAGCAGTACTTC
clone size: .; V gene: TRBV3-1/TRBV3-2; D gene: TRBD2; J gene: TRBJ2-3; CDR3 protein: CASSQRSWRGAGDTQYF; CDR3 DNA: TGTGCCAGCAGCCAACGAAGTTGGCGGGGGGCAGGAGATACGCAGTATTTT
clone size: few; V gene: TRBV2; D gene: .; J gene: TRBJ2-1; CDR3 protein: CASAPTPEAYNEQFF; CDR3 DNA: TGTGCCAGCGCTCCGACCCCTGAGGCTTACAATGAGCAGTTCTTC
clone size: .; V gene: TRBV3-1/TRBV3-2; D gene: .; J gene: TRBJ2-2; CDR3 protein: CASSHQGSGELFF; CDR3 DNA: TGTGCCAGCAGCCATCAGGGGTCCGGGGAGCTGTTTTTT
clone size: .; V gene: TRBV27; D gene: TRBD1; J gene: TRBJ2-5; CDR3 protein: CASSRTGPWETQYF; CDR3 DNA: TGTGCCAGCAGTAGGACAGGGCCCTGGGAGACCCAGTACTTC
clone size: .; V gene: TRBV4-1; D gene: .; J gene: TRBJ2-5; CDR3 protein: CASSQDFLGGGRETQYF; CDR3 DNA: TGCGCCAGCAGCCAAGATTTCTTGGGGGGGGGCCGAGAGACCCAGTACTTC
clone size: .; V gene: TRBV7-8; D gene: .; J gene: TRBJ2-5; CDR3 protein: CASSANAQLQETQYF; CDR3 DNA: TGTGCCAGCAGCGCGAACGCCCAATTACAAGAGACCCAGTACTTC
clone size: .; V gene: TRBV27; D gene: TRBD1; J gene: TRBJ1-2; CDR3 protein: CASKGGADYGYTF; CDR3 DNA: TGTGCCAGCAAAGGGGGCGCGGACTATGGCTACACCTTC
clone size: .; V gene: TRBV27; D gene: TRBD1; J gene: TRBJ1-1; CDR3 protein: CASRITGTGVYSEAFF; CDR3 DNA: TGTGCCAGCAGGATAACCGGGACAGGGGTTTATTCTGAAGCTTTCTTT
clone size: .; V gene: TRBV7-8; D gene: .; J gene: TRBJ2-3; CDR3 protein: CASSLVPGGGTDTQYF; CDR3 DNA: TGTGCCAGCAGCTTAGTCCCAGGAGGAGGCACAGATACGCAGTATTTT
clone size: once; V gene: TRBV2; D gene: TRBD1; J gene: TRBJ1-1; CDR3 protein: CASSGSRGLNTEAFF; CDR3 DNA: TGTGCCAGCAGTGGATCTAGGGGGCTCAACACTGAAGCTTTCTTT
clone size: .; V gene: TRBV11-2; D gene: TRBD2; J gene: TRBJ2-7; CDR3 protein: CASSRRLAGDEQYF; CDR3 DNA: TGTGCCAGCAGCCGCAGACTAGCGGGGGACGAGCAGTACTTC
clone size: once; V gene: TRBV5-1; D gene: TRBD1; J gene: TRBJ1-1; CDR3 protein: CASTFNSGGTFAAFF; CDR3 DNA: TGCGCCAGCACCTTCAACTCAGGGGGGACGTTTGCAGCTTTCTTT
clone size: .; V gene: TRBV7-9; D gene: .; J gene: TRBJ2-3; CDR3 protein: CASSLARPGEYF; CDR3 DNA: TGTGCCAGCAGCTTAGCGCGACCTGGAGAGTATTTT
clone size: .; V gene: TRBV5-6; D gene: TRBD1; J gene: TRBJ2-7; CDR3 protein: CASSWGTGEYEQYF; CDR3 DNA: TGTGCCAGCAGCTGGGGGACAGGAGAATACGAGCAGTACTTC
clone size: .; V gene: TRBV7-7; D gene: .; J gene: TRBJ2-3; CDR3 protein: CASSLDSRGGTDTQYF; CDR3 DNA: TGTGCCAGCAGCTTAGACAGCCGGGGAGGCACAGATACGCAGTATTTT
clone size: .; V gene: TRBV7-2; D gene: .; J gene: TRBJ1-2; CDR3 protein: CASSGDRFNYGYTF; CDR3 DNA: TGTGCCAGCTCCGGAGACAGGTTTAACTATGGCTACACCTTC
clone size: .; V gene: TRBV2; D gene: .; J gene: TRBJ2-3; CDR3 protein: CASSGRGTDTQYF; CDR3 DNA: TGTGCCAGCAGTGGCCGCGGTACAGATACGCAGTATTTT
clone size: .; V gene: TRBV4-1; D gene: .; J gene: TRBJ1-1; CDR3 protein: CASSQGGGGKNTEAFF; CDR3 DNA: TGCGCCAGCAGCCAAGGAGGCGGAGGAAAGAACACTGAAGCTTTCTTT
clone size: once; V gene: TRBV19; D gene: TRBD2; J gene: TRBJ2-3; CDR3 protein: CASSPQGLAGGPGDTQYF; CDR3 DNA: TGTGCCAGTAGTCCACAAGGACTAGCGGGGGGGCCTGGAGATACGCAGTATTTT
clone size: .; V gene: TRBV6-6; D gene: .; J gene: TRBJ1-2; CDR3 protein: CASTLRGGSMSGYTF; CDR3 DNA: TGTGCCAGCACCCTCAGGGGAGGGTCGATGAGTGGCTACACCTTC
clone size: .; V gene: TRBV4-2; D gene: TRBD1; J gene: TRBJ2-7; CDR3 protein: CASSLEAGTGVYEQYF; CDR3 DNA: TGTGCCAGCAGCCTTGAGGCCGGGACAGGGGTTTACGAGCAGTACTTC